This is a list of T cell receptor beta chains from one sample in a study of blood T cell repertoires in COVID-19. This table comes from immunoSEQ multiplex PCR, and its TCRdb copy is limited to in-frame clones, with some not included. The data hold approximately 99,000 clones, with around 74% observed a single time. Sequences were obtained from peripheral blood. The receptors come from a woman aged 80 or older with active or convalescent COVID-19. The conserved cysteine and the conserved F or W are not part of the CDR3 here. Each record gives: J gene, V gene, CDR3 protein.

>TRBJ2-7|TRBV20-1
SARVDPPS
>TRBJ2-5|TRBV2
ASSEQGPLGETQY
>TRBJ1-2|TRBV7-2
ASSLALGDGNYGYT
>TRBJ2-5|TRBV5-1
ASSLTPGETQY
>TRBJ2-1|TRBV9
ASSVGLAPNNEQF
>TRBJ2-3|TRBV15
ATSRGLDDTQY
>TRBJ2-7|TRBV15
ATRGQGALQY
>TRBJ1-2|TRBV7-4
ARAPGQGTLGGGYT
>TRBJ1-4|TRBV19
ASSPGVVRPNEKLF
>TRBJ2-5|TRBV28
ASSDRTGKLQETQY
>TRBJ2-7|TRBV6-5
ASSTQGAEY
>TRBJ2-2|TRBV5-6
ASSLGQGLMNTGELF
>TRBJ2-1|TRBV7-3
ASSPLAGGYNEQF
>TRBJ2-7|TRBV2
ASSDLATVPYEQY
>TRBJ1-2|TRBV28
ASSTGGGVPGYT
>TRBJ2-2|TRBV11-2
ASSPGGRLAGSNTGELF
>TRBJ2-5|TRBV5-4
ASSFRQGLETQY
>TRBJ1-6|TRBV5-6
ASSLVHSGSPLH
>TRBJ2-3|TRBV5-6
ASNRFNLRGDTQY
>TRBJ2-5|TRBV4-3
ASSQDHGAGETQY
>TRBJ2-1|TRBV5-1
ASSNPTSGRAPYNEQF
>TRBJ2-7|TRBV27
ASSFSGYEQY
>TRBJ2-3|TRBV5-1
ASSYRLAGGPKDTQY
>TRBJ2-5|TRBV28
ASSSTGGSMRTQY
>TRBJ2-2|TRBV5-1
ASRTGDPTGELF
>TRBJ2-5|TRBV7-2
ASSLMNRQETQY
>TRBJ1-2|TRBV19
ASSIGPGGVYGYT
>TRBJ1-5|TRBV6-5
ASTDRVSQPQH
>TRBJ2-7|TRBV5-1
ASSGGGLKTSYEQY
>TRBJ2-1|TRBV25-1
ASSERQGFSYNEQF
>TRBJ2-7|TRBV4-2
ASSQDPRGLAESYEQY
>TRBJ2-7|TRBV4-3
ASSQGIAGNYEQY
>TRBJ2-7|TRBV9
ASSVEGQGLYEQY
>TRBJ1-4|TRBV7-9
ASSSVGGDEKLF
>TRBJ1-4|TRBV3-1/TRBV3-2
ASSQVSLPGDNEKLF
>TRBJ2-1|TRBV5-1
ASSGSGSSYNEQF
>TRBJ2-7|TRBV30
AWTYGSGGYEQY
>TRBJ2-5|TRBV9
ASSKGQETQY
>TRBJ2-1|TRBV5-1
ASSLQSSYNEQF
>TRBJ2-5|TRBV24-1
ATSDPTAGVRGETQY
>TRBJ1-2|TRBV4-3
ASSQGPGTGNDGYT
>TRBJ2-1|TRBV13
ASSLNGVQF
>TRBJ2-1|TRBV9
ASSVEMEDTTQF
>TRBJ1-2|TRBV11-2
ASSSYTGGSYGYT
>TRBJ2-7|TRBV9
ASSPSGSLYEQY
>TRBJ2-3|TRBV5-8
ASSLLGTSTDTQY
>TRBJ2-3|TRBV18
ASSPRGPDTQY
>TRBJ2-7|TRBV6-1
ASSESGGGPYEQY
>TRBJ2-7|TRBV7-8
ASSLLAGGDEQY
>TRBJ2-5|TRBV11-2
ASSLEGGRETQY
>TRBJ2-7|TRBV6-5
ASRNGQGAYEQY
>TRBJ1-4|TRBV12-3/TRBV12-4
ASRRRLEKLF
>TRBJ1-6|TRBV30
AWSAGPNSPLH
>TRBJ1-5|TRBV4-2
ASSQGAAGRNQPQH
>TRBJ1-1|TRBV5-3
ARSLDEQGAPEAF